This TCR beta chain was found in a study of OX40 agonist ivuxolimab in advanced cancers. The CDR3 consists of 12 residues. Between the trimmed V and J ends, which lost 7 bases and 0 bases, there was a span of 7 bases. Germline V gene sequence: CDR1 MDHEN, CDR2 SYDVKM. Here immunoSEQ multiplex PCR was the method, and the copy in TCRdb shows in-frame clones only, minus some. Here the sample spans around 60,000 clones, roughly nine tenths being singletons. Sequenced here: CD4+ or CD8+ T cells sorted from blood, sampled in a trial of the OX40 agonist ivuxolimab. This TCR came from an adult with an advanced solid tumor such as melanoma, head and neck, liver or kidney cancer. The rearrangement joins TRBV28 to TRBJ2-7; no firm D call. The CDR3 spells CASNSASYEQYF. In DNA, the CDR3 is TGTGCCAGCAACTCCGCCTCCTACGAGCAGTACTTC.